Following are 10 T cell receptor beta chains from one sample sequenced in a study of T cell responses to AZD1222 COVID-19 vaccine (dated by TCRdb to the early 2020s). In light of the paper, this sample's time point label describes: about 28 days (+/-7) after the second vaccine dose. The method was the immunoSEQ multiplex PCR assay. TCRdb obtained this table from immuneACCESS and retained in-frame rearrangements with V and J assigned. These tables miss some clones; where compared with another copy, unresolved V genes account for less than half of the shortfall, and the remainder is unexplained. Recorded for this sample are 180,000 or so clones; 88% of them occurred a single time. Of the sample, roughly 25% falls within the top ten clones. The sequencing here drew on peripheral blood, taken 28 days after the second AZD1222 dose. The receptors come from an adult who received the AZD1222 COVID-19 vaccine.

The chain links TRBV30 to TRBJ2-7; the D is unclear. This CDR3 comprises 13 residues. The V and J ends lost 2 bases and 3 bases respectively, with 11 bases between them. Germline assignment: CDR1 GTSNPN and CDR2 SVGIG (reference sequence). In DNA form, the CDR3 reads TGTGCCTGGAGTCGTGTAGGATTCTACGAGCAGTACTTC. This sequence encodes CAWSRVGFYEQYF.

A single count supports this clone. This rearrangement joins TRBV6-2 or TRBV6-3 to TRBJ2-7, with TRBD1 matching over 11 bases. Trimming cost V 5 bases and J 3 bases; bases outside gene matches: 6. This CDR3 has 15 residues. Germline V gene data show CDR1 as MNHEY and CDR2 as SVGEGT. CDR3 residues: CASSRSGTGGYEQYF. CDR3 DNA sequence: TGTGCCAGCAGTAGATCCGGGACAGGGGGCTACGAGCAGTACTTC.

The table lists this clone with a count of one. The chain links TRBV12-3 or TRBV12-4 to TRBJ2-7; either TRBD1 or TRBD2 may supply D (5 bases each). V lost 4 bases and J 7 bases, leaving 11 bases between the germline ends. This CDR3 has 12 residues. In DNA form, the CDR3 reads TGTGCCAGCAGTTGGGGGTCTCGAGAGCAGTACTTC. Its protein product is CASSWGSREQYF.

The chain uses TRBV12-3 or TRBV12-4 and TRBJ2-2; no clear D. The CDR3 covers 12 residues. V lost 6 bases and J lost 7, with 9 bases in between. Written as DNA, the CDR3 is TGTGCCAGCAGAGGTGGGGTCGGGGAGCTGTTTTTT. This encodes CASRGGVGELFF.

The CDR3 DNA is TGTGCCACCCGGGACAGGGCATCCTACGAGCAGTACTTC. Translation gives CATRDRASYEQYF. The V gene is TRBV28, the J gene TRBJ2-7; 9 bases match TRBD1. Trimming cost V 10 bases and J 1 base; bases outside gene matches: 5. The CDR3 is 13 amino acids. The germline CDR1 and CDR2 sequences are MDHEN and SYDVKM.

The chain combines TRBV6-5 with TRBJ2-3, with 11 bases matching TRBD1. The germline CDR1 and CDR2 sequences are MNHEY and SVGAGI. There are 13 residues in the CDR3. V lost 7 bases and J lost 6; bases outside the gene matches: 3. Here the CDR3 DNA reads TGTGCCAGCACCTGGGACAGGGGGGATACGCAGTATTTT. The encoded protein is CASTWDRGDTQYF.

Note on this clone: The DNA is left out, because the CDR3 cannot be placed on it with certainty; the CDR3 is given as TCRdb lists it. The rearrangement uses TRBV28 and TRBJ2-2. Counting both end residues, the CDR3 totals 14 amino acids. CDR1 and CDR2 from the germline V gene are MDHEN and SYDVKM. CDR3 sequence reads: CASSGLFGAGELFF.

CDR3 DNA: TGTGCCAGTAGTCTCGATATTGGGGGCAAGACAGATACGCAGTATTTT. Translation: CASSLDIGGKTDTQYF. The chain couples TRBV19 to TRBJ2-3, with a weak D call TRBD1 (6 bases). Trimming pared 5 bases from V and 3 bases from J, leaving 18 bases between. Germline CDR1 reads LNHDA; CDR2 reads SQIVND (reference sequence). The CDR3 runs 16 residues.

This clone was observed once. The V and J genes are TRBV28 and TRBJ2-2; possibly TRBD2 for D (5 bases). The CDR3 totals 15 residues. Germline values: CDR1 MDHEN, CDR2 SYDVKM. The ends were cut back, 5 bases at V and 0 bases at J, with 10 bases in the middle. The CDR3 DNA reads TGTGCCAGCAGTCCGGGGTCCACGAACACCGGGGAGCTGTTTTTT. Its translation: CASSPGSTNTGELFF. Full variable domain (missing parts from reference TRBV28 and TRBJ2-2): DVKVTQSSRYLVKRTGEKVFLECVQDMDHENMFWYRQDPGLGLRLIYFSYDVKMKEKGDIPEGYSVSREKKERFSLILESASTNQTSMYLCASSPGSTNTGELFFGEGSRLTVL.

This chain uses TRBV7-3 with TRBJ2-5; D possibly corresponds to TRBD2 (5 bases). Trimming removed 5 bases from V and 5 bases from J, with 12 bases in between. The CDR3 is 13 amino acids. CDR1 is SGHTA, CDR2 FQGTGA, per germline. For the CDR3, the DNA is TGTGCCAGCAGCCTCGGGCCGGGGGAGACCCAGTACTTC. This encodes CASSLGPGETQYF.